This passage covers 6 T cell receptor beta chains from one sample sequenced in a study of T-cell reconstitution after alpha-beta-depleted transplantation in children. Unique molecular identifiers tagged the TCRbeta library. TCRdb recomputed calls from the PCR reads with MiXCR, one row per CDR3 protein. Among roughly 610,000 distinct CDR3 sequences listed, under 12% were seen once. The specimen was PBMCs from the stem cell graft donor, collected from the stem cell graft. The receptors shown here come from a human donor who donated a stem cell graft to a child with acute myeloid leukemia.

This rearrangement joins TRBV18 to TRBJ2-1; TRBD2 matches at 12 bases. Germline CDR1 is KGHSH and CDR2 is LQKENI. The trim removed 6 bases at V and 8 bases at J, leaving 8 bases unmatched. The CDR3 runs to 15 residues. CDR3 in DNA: TGTGCCAGCTCGCAGACTAGCGGGAGTGTGTATGAGCAGTTCTTC. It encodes CASSQTSGSVYEQFF.

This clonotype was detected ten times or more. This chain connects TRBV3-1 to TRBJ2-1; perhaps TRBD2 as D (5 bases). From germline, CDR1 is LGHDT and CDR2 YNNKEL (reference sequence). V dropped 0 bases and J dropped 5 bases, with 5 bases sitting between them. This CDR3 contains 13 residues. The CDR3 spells CASSQDGNNEQFF. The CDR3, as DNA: TGTGCCAGCAGCCAAGACGGGAACAATGAGCAGTTCTTC.

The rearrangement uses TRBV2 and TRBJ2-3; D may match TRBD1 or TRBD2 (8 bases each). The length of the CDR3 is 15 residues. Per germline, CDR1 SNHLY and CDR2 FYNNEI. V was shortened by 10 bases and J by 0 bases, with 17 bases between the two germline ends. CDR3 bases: TGTGCCACAGCGGGGGACAGGACTAGCACAGATACGCAGTATTTT. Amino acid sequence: CATAGDRTSTDTQYF.

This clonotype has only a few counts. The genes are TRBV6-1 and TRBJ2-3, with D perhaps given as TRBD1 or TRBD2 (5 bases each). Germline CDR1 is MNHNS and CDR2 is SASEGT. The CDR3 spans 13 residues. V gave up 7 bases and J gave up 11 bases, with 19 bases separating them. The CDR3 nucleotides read TGTGCCAGCACCAAGGGACCTCGGTATATGCAGTATTTT. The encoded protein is CASTKGPRYMQYF.

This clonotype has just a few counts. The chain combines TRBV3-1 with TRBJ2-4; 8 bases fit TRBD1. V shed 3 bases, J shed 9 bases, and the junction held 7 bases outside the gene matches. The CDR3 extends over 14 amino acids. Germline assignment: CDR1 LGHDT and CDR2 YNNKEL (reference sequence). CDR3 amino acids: CASSHPDRVGIQYF. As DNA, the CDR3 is TGTGCCAGCAGCCATCCGGACAGGGTGGGCATTCAGTACTTC.

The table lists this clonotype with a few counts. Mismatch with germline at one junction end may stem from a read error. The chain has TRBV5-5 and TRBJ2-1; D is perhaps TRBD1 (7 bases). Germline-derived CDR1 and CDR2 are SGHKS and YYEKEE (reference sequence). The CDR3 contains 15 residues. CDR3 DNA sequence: TGTGCCAGCAGTTCCGGGCGGCAGGGGGGCAATGAGCAGTTTTTC. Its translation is CASSSGRQGGNEQFF.